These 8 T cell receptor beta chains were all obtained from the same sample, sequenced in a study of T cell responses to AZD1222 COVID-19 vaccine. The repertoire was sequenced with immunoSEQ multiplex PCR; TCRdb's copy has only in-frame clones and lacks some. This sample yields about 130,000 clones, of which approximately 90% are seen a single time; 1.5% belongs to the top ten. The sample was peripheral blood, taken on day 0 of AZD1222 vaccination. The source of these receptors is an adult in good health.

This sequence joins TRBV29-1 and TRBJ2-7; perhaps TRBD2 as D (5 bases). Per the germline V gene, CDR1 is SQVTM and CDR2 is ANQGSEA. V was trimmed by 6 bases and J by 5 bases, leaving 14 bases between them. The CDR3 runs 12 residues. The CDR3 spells CSVAGGSHEQYF. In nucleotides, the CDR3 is TGCAGCGTCGCCGGCGGGTCCCACGAGCAGTACTTC.

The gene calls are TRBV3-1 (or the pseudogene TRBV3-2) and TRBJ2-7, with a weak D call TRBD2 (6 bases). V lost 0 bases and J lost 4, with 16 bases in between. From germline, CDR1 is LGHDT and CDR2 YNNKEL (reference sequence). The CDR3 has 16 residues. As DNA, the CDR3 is TGTGCCAGCAGCCAAGATCCAGGCTCCGGGGGTTACGAGCAGTACTTC. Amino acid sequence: CASSQDPGSGGYEQYF.

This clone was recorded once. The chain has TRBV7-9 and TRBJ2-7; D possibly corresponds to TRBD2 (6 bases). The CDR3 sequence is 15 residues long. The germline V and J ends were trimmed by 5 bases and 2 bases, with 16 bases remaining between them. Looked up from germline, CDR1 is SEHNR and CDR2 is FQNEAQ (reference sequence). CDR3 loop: CASSPYGGSPYEQYF. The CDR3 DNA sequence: TGTGCCAGCAGCCCCTATGGGGGGTCTCCCTACGAGCAGTACTTC. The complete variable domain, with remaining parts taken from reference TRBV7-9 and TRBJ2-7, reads DTGVSQNPRHKITKRGQNVTFRCDPISEHNRLYWYRQTLGQGPEFLTYFQNEAQLEKSRLLSDRFSAERPKGSFSTLEIQRTEQGDSAMYLCASSPYGGSPYEQYFGPGTRLTVT.

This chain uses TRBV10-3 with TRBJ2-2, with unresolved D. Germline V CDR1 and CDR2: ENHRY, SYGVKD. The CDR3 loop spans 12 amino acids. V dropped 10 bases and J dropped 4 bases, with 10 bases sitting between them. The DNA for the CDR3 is TGTGCCACGACCTATACCACCGGGGAGCTGTTTTTT. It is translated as CATTYTTGELFF.

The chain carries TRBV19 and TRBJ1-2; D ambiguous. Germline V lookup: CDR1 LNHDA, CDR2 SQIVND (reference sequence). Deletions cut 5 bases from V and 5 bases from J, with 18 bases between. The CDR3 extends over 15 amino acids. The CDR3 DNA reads TGTGCCAGTAGTTGGGCCCCGGGATCCTATTATGGCTACACCTTC. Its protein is CASSWAPGSYYGYTF.

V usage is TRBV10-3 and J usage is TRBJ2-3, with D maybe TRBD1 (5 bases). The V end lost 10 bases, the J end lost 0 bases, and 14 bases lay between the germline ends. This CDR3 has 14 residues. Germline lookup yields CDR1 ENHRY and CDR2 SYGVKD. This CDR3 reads CATSGMSSTDTQYF. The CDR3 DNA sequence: TGTGCCACTTCAGGGATGTCTAGCACAGATACGCAGTATTTT.

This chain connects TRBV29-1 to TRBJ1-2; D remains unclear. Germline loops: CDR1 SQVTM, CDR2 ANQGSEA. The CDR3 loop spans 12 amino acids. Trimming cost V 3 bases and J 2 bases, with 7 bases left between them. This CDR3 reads CSVDVVNYGYTF. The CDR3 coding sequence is TGCAGCGTTGACGTAGTAAACTATGGCTACACCTTC.

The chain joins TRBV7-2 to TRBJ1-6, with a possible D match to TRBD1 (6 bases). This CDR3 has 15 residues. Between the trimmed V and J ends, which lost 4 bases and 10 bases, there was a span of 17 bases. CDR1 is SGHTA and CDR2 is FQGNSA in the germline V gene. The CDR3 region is CASSSSSGTTSPLHF. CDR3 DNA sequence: TGTGCCAGCAGCTCGAGCTCTGGGACAACCTCACCCCTCCACTTT.